These 21 T cell receptor beta chains were all obtained from the same sample, sequenced in a study of T cells after yellow fever vaccination. In TCRdb, the 5' RACE reads were re-called with MiXCR into one record per CDR3 protein. The sample yields some 420,000 distinct CDR3 sequences, 18% seen once. Sequencing used PBMCs, obtained before the yellow fever booster vaccination. Source of these receptors: a man between 18 and 35 years old who received the YFV17D yellow fever vaccine.

This sequence joins TRBV20-1 and TRBJ1-2; D possibly corresponds to TRBD1 (5 bases). CDR1 is DFQATT, CDR2 SNEGSKA, per germline (reference sequence). The CDR3 runs 13 residues. Trimming took 3 bases from V and 4 from J, leaving 12 bases between them. The CDR3 is CSASWQGGYGYTF. The CDR3 DNA is TGCAGTGCTAGTTGGCAGGGTGGCTATGGCTACACCTTC.

The chain has TRBV20-1 and TRBJ2-3; D is possibly TRBD1 (5 bases). The CDR3 is 17 residues long. The V gene's germline CDR1 is DFQATT and CDR2 SNEGSKA (reference sequence). V was trimmed by 0 bases and J by 5 bases, leaving 21 bases between them. The CDR3 bases are TGCAGTGCTAGAGATCCCAGTTTTTATGTTCAGGGAGATACGCAGTATTTT. Amino acid sequence: CSARDPSFYVQGDTQYF.

The chain combines TRBV7-2 with TRBJ1-2; 7 nucleotides agree with TRBD1. This CDR3 spans 14 amino acids. Germline V CDR1 and CDR2: SGHTA, FQGNSA. V lost 5 bases to trimming and J lost 3 bases; unmatched junction nucleotides: 6. CDR3 DNA sequence: TGTGCCAGCAGCATCACAGGGGCGGACTATGGCTACACCTTC. Its translation: CASSITGADYGYTF.

A few counts support this clonotype. The V gene is TRBV7-2, the J gene TRBJ2-3; 11 nucleotides match TRBD2. The CDR3 has 15 amino acids. Germline values: CDR1 SGHTA, CDR2 FQGNSA. V lost 6 bases, J lost 5 bases, and 7 bases stayed unmatched. CDR3 nucleotides: TGTGCCAGCAGTTTTCCGGGACTAGCGGTAGATACGCAGTATTTT. This codes for CASSFPGLAVDTQYF.

This clonotype has a handful of counts. The chain links TRBV20-1 to TRBJ2-1; D remains ambiguous. Germline V gene lookup returns CDR1 DFQATT and CDR2 SNEGSKA (reference sequence). Deletions cut 1 base from V and 0 bases from J, with 16 bases between. CDR3 length: 17 amino acids. CDR3 sequence (DNA): TGCAGTGCTAGAGTAACTTCGGGCCACCTCTCCTACAATGAGCAGTTCTTC. Protein: CSARVTSGHLSYNEQFF.

This clonotype was seen only a few times. The rearrangement joins TRBV18 to TRBJ1-2; D possibly corresponds to TRBD1 (5 bases). Deletions cut 3 bases from V and 3 bases from J, with 14 bases between. The CDR3 consists of 15 residues. Germline V CDR1 and CDR2: KGHSH, LQKENI. CDR3 protein: CASSPTTDNYYGYTF. The CDR3 bases are TGTGCCAGCTCACCTACAACGGACAACTACTATGGCTACACCTTC.

The rearrangement uses TRBV5-1 and TRBJ1-4; maybe TRBD1 (6 bases). Trimming removed 4 bases from V and 6 bases from J, with 19 bases in between. The CDR3 consists of 16 residues. Per the germline V gene, CDR1 is SGHRS and CDR2 is YFSETQ. The CDR3, as DNA: TGCGCCAGCAGCCTTTATTTCAGGGGTGACTATGAAAAACTGTTTTTT. It translates to CASSLYFRGDYEKLFF.

This clonotype came up a few times. This chain joins TRBV7-2 and TRBJ1-5; no clear D. Trimming took 5 bases from V and 4 from J, leaving 9 bases between them. Germline-derived CDR1 and CDR2 are SGHTA and FQGNSA. CDR3 length: 13 residues. The CDR3 loop reads CASSTVVNQPQHF. CDR3 coding DNA: TGTGCCAGCAGCACCGTCGTGAATCAGCCCCAGCATTTT.

A few counts support this clonotype. This chain connects TRBV5-1 to TRBJ2-5; possible D gene TRBD2, 6 bases. V was cut by 3 bases and J by 7 bases, with 19 bases left in between. There are 15 residues in the CDR3. The germline V gene has CDR1 SGHRS and CDR2 YFSETQ. In nucleotides, the CDR3 is TGCGCCAGCAGCTACCCGGGGGAAGGGATAGTGACCCAGTACTTC. This translates into CASSYPGEGIVTQYF. Together with reference TRBV5-1 and TRBJ2-5, the CDR3 gives the full variable domain: KAGVTQTPRYLIKTRGQQVTLSCSPISGHRSVSWYQQTPGQGLQFLFEYFSETQRNKGNFPGRFSGRQFSNSRSEMNVSTLELGDSALYLCASSYPGEGIVTQYFGPGTRLLVL.

This chain links TRBV10-2 with TRBJ1-1, with TRBD1 identical over 12 bases. The V gene's germline CDR1 is WSHSY and CDR2 SAAADI. With 6 bases clipped from V and 1 base from J, the junction kept 3 bases outside the gene matches. The CDR3 has 15 amino acids. The CDR3 sequence is CASRGQGARNTEAFF. The CDR3 DNA reads as TGCGCCAGCAGGGGACAGGGGGCGCGGAACACTGAAGCTTTCTTT.

The genes are TRBV6-2 or TRBV6-3 and TRBJ2-1; 7 bases match TRBD1. The CDR3 totals 12 residues. In germline, CDR1 is MNHEY, CDR2 SVGEGT. The J segment lost 8 bases and the V segment lost 6 bases, leaving 4 bases of the junction unmatched. Written as DNA, the CDR3 is TGTGCCAGCAGACAGGGGATTTATGAGCAGTTCTTC. This sequence encodes CASRQGIYEQFF.

V usage is TRBV5-1 and J usage is TRBJ2-3, with D perhaps TRBD1 (6 bases). Trimming left V 4 bases short and J 3 bases short, with 15 bases between. Germline V CDR1 and CDR2: SGHRS, YFSETQ. This CDR3 contains 15 residues. CDR3 bases: TGCGCCAGCAGCCCCGCGGACAGTGAGACAGATACGCAGTATTTT. It yields the protein CASSPADSETDTQYF.

At least ten counts were recorded for this clonotype. The J gene is TRBJ2-7, the V gene TRBV12-3 or TRBV12-4; possibly TRBD2 for D (6 bases). Trimming left V 5 bases short and J 3 bases short, with 8 bases between. CDR3 length equals 12 residues. The CDR3 loop is CASSVRGYEQYF. The CDR3 DNA reads TGTGCCAGCAGTGTGCGGGGCTACGAGCAGTACTTC.

The V call is TRBV5-5, the J call TRBJ1-4, with D possibly TRBD1 on 6 matching bases. Germline CDR1 is SGHKS and CDR2 is YYEKEE (reference sequence). Between the trimmed V and J ends, which lost 2 bases and 3 bases, there was a span of 14 bases. CDR3 length: 16 residues. CDR3 DNA sequence: TGTGCCAGCAGCTTTGGACAGCCTGGGGCTAATGAAAAACTGTTTTTT. This translates into CASSFGQPGANEKLFF.

V and J are TRBV7-6 and TRBJ2-5; 7 bases agree with TRBD1. After removal of 5 bases from V and 6 bases from J, the junction contained 12 bases not matched to a gene. The CDR3 is 15 amino acids. Per germline, CDR1 SGHVS and CDR2 FNYEAQ. The CDR3 DNA reads TGTGCCAGCAGCCCCCAGGTAGGGGGCGCGAAGACCCAGTACTTC. This codes for CASSPQVGGAKTQYF.

This clonotype was picked up a small number of times. V and J are TRBV24-1 and TRBJ2-5; tentatively, D is TRBD2 (5 bases). CDR3 length equals 12 residues. Per germline, CDR1 KGHDR and CDR2 SFDVKD. V lost 7 bases, J lost 5 bases, and 10 bases lay in between. The CDR3 DNA is TGTGCCACCAGCCAACTAGGGGAGACCCAGTACTTC. Translation gives CATSQLGETQYF.

The chain employs TRBV29-1 and TRBJ2-7; D is unresolved. CDR3 length: 11 amino acids. V lost 4 bases, J lost 7 bases, and 11 bases lay in between. Germline CDR1 SQVTM, CDR2 ANQGSEA. This CDR3 is CSVGSGTEQYV. In DNA, the CDR3 is TGCAGCGTTGGGTCAGGAACTGAGCAGTACGTC.

The rearrangement links TRBV20-1 to TRBJ2-7; TRBD1 is a possible D gene (6 bases). Deletions cut 3 bases from V and 4 bases from J, with 7 bases between. The CDR3 is 11 residues long. Germline V gene lookup returns CDR1 DFQATT and CDR2 SNEGSKA (reference sequence). CDR3 sequence: CSARDSYEQYV. The CDR3 region has the DNA TGCAGTGCTAGGGACAGTTACGAGCAGTACGTC.

This clonotype has a handful of counts. The V call is TRBV7-9, the J call TRBJ2-5; unclear D gene. CDR3 length equals 14 residues. CDR1 and CDR2 from the germline V gene are SEHNR and FQNEAQ (reference sequence). Trimming removed 2 bases at V and 2 bases at J, with 9 bases between. CDR3 sequence: CASSLSSTQETQYF. For the CDR3, the DNA is TGTGCCAGCAGCTTATCCTCGACTCAAGAGACCCAGTACTTC.

There are many counts of this clonotype. The CDR3 sequence is CSARPPDRDYEQYV. The CDR3 DNA reads TGCAGTGCTAGACCACCGGACAGGGACTACGAGCAGTACGTC. V and J are TRBV20-1 and TRBJ2-7; 8 bases match TRBD1. The V gene's germline CDR1 is DFQATT and CDR2 SNEGSKA (reference sequence). The CDR3 has 14 residues. V lost 2 bases to trimming and J lost 3 bases; unmatched junction nucleotides: 6.

This clonotype was seen a few times. At one end, the junction sequence differs from germline, possibly due to a read error. This chain joins TRBV7-6 and TRBJ2-1; tentative D call: TRBD2 (7 bases). Germline V CDR1 and CDR2: SGHVS, FNYEAQ. This CDR3 is 18 amino acids long. For the CDR3, the DNA is TGTGCCATCAGCAAGCCAGTCGGCGGGGGCCTCTCCTACAATGAGCAGTTCTTC. It encodes CAISKPVGGGLSYNEQFF.